This T cell receptor beta chain was profiled in a study of shared clonotypes between healthy human individuals. Across the whole study: Each donor's CD8 memory used one plate, CD8 naive two, each CD4 subset three. Study-wide results and limits: Naive subsets typically showed greater estimated richness than memory subsets.

The V gene lost 3 bases and the J gene lost 7 bases, with 7 bases spanning the gap. CDR3 length equals 12 residues. The V gene's germline CDR1 is SGHRS and CDR2 YFSETQ. The assay was carried out at the deep level. In the original analysis: Junction-only sequences without quality scores came from ImmunoSEQ, so filtering differed. Only in-frame clones appear in the TCRdb table, and some are missing; sequencing was by immunoSEQ multiplex PCR. V and J calls and clone size are copied from that table; D and trimming were computed from the DNA. Of around 2.5 million clones in the sample, approximately 94% were seen once. This clone was observed a single time. Its target is not known.

The clonotype comes from a man between 18 and 29 years old in good health. Some clones in this sample may be carry-over from other donors' samples. Sample: naive CD4+ T cells from PBMCs. The subset was: CD45RA+ positively selected. The V and J genes are TRBV5-1 and TRBJ2-2, with unresolved D. The CDR3 here is CASSSSGGELFF. The CDR3 DNA is TGCGCCAGCAGCTCGTCGGGCGGGGAGCTGTTTTTT.